Shown below are 32 T cell receptor beta chains from a single sample sequenced in a study of long-term antiretroviral therapy in people with HIV. Researchers ran immunoSEQ v3.0 at survey level. This table comes from immunoSEQ multiplex PCR, and its TCRdb copy is limited to in-frame clones, with some not included. The table includes about 20,000 clones, over 80% detected once. The sequences come from unsorted PBMCs, collected 1.2 years after starting antiretroviral therapy. Receptors were obtained from a woman aged 40 to 50 with HIV.

This clone was detected only a few times. This rearrangement joins TRBV7-6 to TRBJ2-3; D not resolved. The CDR3 contains 13 residues. Trimming removed 1 base from V and 6 bases from J, with 8 bases in between. Germline values: CDR1 SGHVS, CDR2 FNYEAQ. DNA for the CDR3: TGTGCCAGCAGCTTAGGATTGGCGGATACGCAGTATTTT. Translated: CASSLGLADTQYF.

CDR3 DNA sequence: TGTGCCAGCAGTCAGACAGAAGAAGAGACCCAGTACTTC. Protein: CASSQTEEETQYF. The chain uses TRBV5-6 and TRBJ2-5; D is possibly TRBD1 (5 bases). CDR3 length: 13 amino acids. Germline CDR1 is SGHDT and CDR2 is YYEEEE. V lost 5 bases and J lost 3, with 11 bases in between.

The chain combines TRBV5-1 with TRBJ2-1; 7 bases are a match to TRBD1. The CDR3 runs to 14 residues. From germline, CDR1 is SGHRS and CDR2 YFSETQ. V gave up 4 bases and J gave up 2 bases; unmatched junction bases: 3. CDR3 DNA: TGCGCCAGCAGCCCGGGACAGACCTACAATGAGCAGTTCTTC. It translates to CASSPGQTYNEQFF.

The V and J genes are TRBV5-4 and TRBJ2-1; TRBD2 matches at 10 bases. The CDR3 has 16 amino acids. Germline assignment: CDR1 SGHNT and CDR2 YYREEE (reference sequence). J gave up 7 bases and V 3 bases, and 10 bases lay outside the gene matches. The CDR3 reads CASSSPLAGVRNEQFF. CDR3 in DNA: TGTGCCAGCAGCTCTCCCCTAGCGGGAGTAAGGAATGAGCAGTTCTTC. Full variable domain (outside the CDR3, taken from reference TRBV5-4 and TRBJ2-1): ETGVTQSPTHLIKTRGQQVTLRCSSQSGHNTVSWYQQALGQGPQFIFQYYREEENGRGNFPPRFSGLQFPNYSSELNVNALELDDSALYLCASSSPLAGVRNEQFFGPGTRLTVL.

This clone has only one observation. The genes are TRBV19 and TRBJ1-1; D unresolved. V dropped 2 bases and J dropped 3 bases, with 10 bases sitting between them. There are 14 residues in the CDR3. Germline V gene lookup returns CDR1 LNHDA and CDR2 SQIVND (reference sequence). The CDR3 loop reads CASSIIDLDTEAFF. The CDR3 DNA is TGTGCCAGTAGTATAATCGACCTCGACACTGAAGCTTTCTTT.

The J gene is TRBJ1-5, the V gene TRBV19; TRBD1 matches at 9 bases. V gave up 5 bases and J gave up 6 bases; unmatched junction bases: 8. CDR3 length equals 15 residues. CDR1 and CDR2 (germline): LNHDA, SQIVND (reference sequence). The DNA of the CDR3 is TGTGCCAGTAGTCAAGGACAGGGGTTTTTTCAGCCCCAGCATTTT. Its protein product is CASSQGQGFFQPQHF.

The rearrangement links TRBV11-3 to TRBJ2-2, with TRBD2 matching over 12 bases. The CDR3 is 18 amino acids. V lost 5 bases to trimming and J lost 5 bases; unmatched junction nucleotides: 12. Per germline, CDR1 SGHNT and CDR2 YENEEA. Here the CDR3 reads CASSPGPSGRAVTGELFF. The CDR3 DNA reads as TGTGCCAGCAGCCCCGGTCCTAGCGGGAGGGCCGTTACCGGGGAGCTGTTTTTT.

The chain employs TRBV7-2 and TRBJ2-7; a possible D gene is TRBD2 (5 bases). The V end lost 1 base, the J end lost 5 bases, and 15 bases lay between the germline ends. Germline CDR1 SGHTA, CDR2 FQGNSA. The CDR3 extends over 15 amino acids. Written as DNA, the CDR3 is TGTGCCAGCAGCTTAGGGGCTAGCCCGAGGGACGAGCAGTACTTC. This translates into CASSLGASPRDEQYF.

This chain uses TRBV27 with TRBJ2-7, with 7 bases that match TRBD2. The ends lost 2 bases at V and 3 bases at J; junction bases unmatched: 4. This CDR3 has 14 amino acids. Germline V CDR1 and CDR2: MNHEY, SMNVEV (reference sequence). The CDR3 DNA sequence: TGTGCCAGCAGTTTAGGGGCGGGGGTCTACGAGCAGTACTTC. Its translation: CASSLGAGVYEQYF.

The genes are TRBV5-1 and TRBJ2-3; no definite D call. CDR3 size: 14 residues. Per germline, CDR1 SGHRS and CDR2 YFSETQ. V gave up 0 bases and J gave up 4 bases, with 9 bases separating them. In DNA form, the CDR3 reads TGCGCCAGCAGCTTGGGAGAAGTCGCAGATACGCAGTATTTT. Translated: CASSLGEVADTQYF.

The chain is built from TRBV4-1 and TRBJ2-3; 9 bases map to TRBD2. The CDR3 runs 16 residues. V was pared by 4 bases and J by 0 bases, with 5 bases of the junction left unmatched. Germline CDR1 MGHRA, CDR2 YSYEKL. This CDR3 is CASSPGLAWSTDTQYF. DNA for the CDR3: TGCGCCAGCAGCCCTGGACTAGCGTGGAGCACAGATACGCAGTATTTT.

This clone was seen only once. J is TRBJ2-7 and V is TRBV28; no firm D call. Germline assignment: CDR1 MDHEN and CDR2 SYDVKM. This CDR3 comprises 13 residues. Trimming cost V 5 bases and J 3 bases, with 11 bases left between them. The CDR3 region has the DNA TGTGCCAGCAGTGCCGGAGACGTCTACGAGCAGTACTTC. Amino acids: CASSAGDVYEQYF.

The chain carries TRBV7-9 and TRBJ2-4, with D possibly being TRBD2 (6 bases). V was pared by 5 bases and J by 0 bases, with 11 bases between. This CDR3 contains 15 residues. Germline V CDR1 and CDR2: SEHNR, FQNEAQ (reference sequence). CDR3 protein: CASSPGGVAKNIQYF. CDR3 DNA sequence: TGTGCCAGCAGCCCCGGGGGAGTAGCCAAAAACATTCAGTACTTC. The full variable domain, with the rest looked up from reference TRBV7-9 and TRBJ2-4, is DTGVSQNPRHKITKRGQNVTFRCDPISEHNRLYWYRQTLGQGPEFLTYFQNEAQLEKSRLLSDRFSAERPKGSFSTLEIQRTEQGDSAMYLCASSPGGVAKNIQYFGAGTRLSVL.

This clone was observed once. The chain recombines TRBV4-1 with TRBJ2-2; 7 bases are a match to TRBD1. Unmatched junction bases numbered 8, after V lost 4 bases and J lost 6 bases. The CDR3 loop spans 15 amino acids. CDR1 and CDR2 from the germline V gene are MGHRA and YSYEKL. The CDR3 here is CASSPARGPSGELFF. The DNA for the CDR3 is TGCGCCAGCAGCCCCGCTAGGGGGCCGTCCGGGGAGCTGTTTTTT.

This chain uses TRBV28 with TRBJ2-7, with TRBD1 identical over 9 bases. This CDR3 is 17 amino acids long. Germline values: CDR1 MDHEN, CDR2 SYDVKM. Trimming removed 3 bases from V and 5 bases from J; junction bases left unmatched: 14. The CDR3 protein is CASSFTGGSGSVDEQYF. CDR3 sequence (DNA): TGTGCCAGCAGTTTTACAGGGGGCTCCGGGAGTGTCGACGAGCAGTACTTC.

The rearrangement joins TRBV15 to TRBJ1-2; TRBD1 matches 10 bases. Germline CDR1 LNHNV, CDR2 YYDKDF (reference sequence). This CDR3 is 18 amino acids long. J gave up 5 bases and V 0 bases, and 12 bases lay outside the gene matches. The CDR3 bases are TGTGCCACCAGCAGAGATCAGGCGGAGGACAGGGGGTCTTATGGCTACACCTTC. This encodes CATSRDQAEDRGSYGYTF. The variable domain in full, with the rest retrieved from reference TRBV15 and TRBJ1-2, is DAMVIQNPRYQVTQFGKPVTLSCSQTLNHNVMYWYQQKSSQAPKLLFHYYDKDFNNEADTPDNFQSRRPNTSFCFLDIRSPGLGDTAMYLCATSRDQAEDRGSYGYTFGSGTRLTVV.

The chain employs TRBV6-1 and TRBJ1-5; D is undetermined. The CDR3 is made up of 14 amino acids. Germline V gives CDR1 MNHNS, CDR2 SASEGT. V was cut by 11 bases and J by 0 bases, with 14 bases left in between. The DNA for the CDR3 is TGTGCCGCCCGGGCCGATATTAGCAATCAGCCCCAGCATTTT. This codes for CAARADISNQPQHF.

This clone was observed a single time. The J gene is TRBJ2-2, the V gene TRBV4-1; 10 bases agree with TRBD2. V was pared by 1 base and J by 5 bases, with 13 bases of the junction left unmatched. CDR3 length equals 19 residues. CDR1 is MGHRA, CDR2 YSYEKL, per germline. The CDR3 region is CASSQGPGATTSGTGELFF. The CDR3 DNA is TGCGCCAGCAGCCAAGGGCCGGGGGCGACGACTAGCGGGACCGGGGAGCTGTTTTTT.

The gene calls are TRBV4-2 and TRBJ1-2; D gene uncertain. CDR3 size: 13 residues. Per the germline V gene, CDR1 is LGHNA and CDR2 is YNFKEQ. Trimming took 5 bases from V and 5 from J, leaving 12 bases between them. The CDR3 DNA reads TGTGCCAGCAGCTCGGAGTACTATTATGGCTACACCTTC. It yields the protein CASSSEYYYGYTF.

The table lists this clone with a few counts. The J gene is TRBJ1-1, the V gene TRBV29-1; weak D call: TRBD1 (5 bases). Germline CDR1 is SQVTM and CDR2 is ANQGSEA. The CDR3 is made up of 16 amino acids. Trimming shortened V by 7 bases and J by 1 base, and 22 bases separated the two germline ends. The CDR3 loop is CSAKGAGIQRNTEAFF. CDR3 bases: TGCAGCGCTAAAGGGGCAGGAATCCAACGGAACACTGAAGCTTTCTTT.

The rearrangement uses TRBV6-5 and TRBJ1-4; TRBD1 is a possible D gene (6 bases). The CDR3 runs to 13 residues. Germline V gene lookup returns CDR1 MNHEY and CDR2 SVGAGI. Trimming removed 5 bases from V and 8 bases from J, with 12 bases in between. This CDR3 reads CASSRTVGEKLFF. CDR3 DNA sequence: TGTGCCAGCAGTCGGACAGTTGGAGAAAAACTGTTTTTT.

The chain uses TRBV5-4 and TRBJ1-6, with 7 nucleotides matching TRBD1. Germline lookup yields CDR1 SGHNT and CDR2 YYREEE (reference sequence). The V segment lost 5 bases and the J segment 8 bases; nucleotides outside the gene matches: 7. The CDR3 covers 14 residues. CDR3 sequence reads: CASRETGFDSPLHF. The DNA for the CDR3 is TGTGCCAGCAGGGAGACAGGGTTCGATTCACCCCTCCACTTT.

This clone showed up just a few times. CDR3 sequence (DNA): TGTGCCAGCAGGTTCGGCTATGGCTACACCTTC. Residues: CASRFGYGYTF. The gene calls are TRBV25-1 and TRBJ1-2; D gene ambiguous. This CDR3 comprises 11 residues. Germline V gives CDR1 MGHDK, CDR2 SYGVNS. Between the trimmed V and J ends, which lost 6 bases and 4 bases, there was a span of 6 bases.

In DNA form, the CDR3 reads TGTGCCAGCGGACAGGGCACAGATACGCAGTATTTT. It translates to CASGQGTDTQYF. This rearrangement joins TRBV19 to TRBJ2-3; 7 positions match TRBD1. With 9 bases clipped from V and 1 base from J, the junction kept 1 base outside the gene matches. The CDR3 is made up of 12 amino acids. CDR1 is LNHDA, CDR2 SQIVND, per germline (reference sequence).

The chain recombines TRBV29-1 with TRBJ2-1, with D unclear. The CDR3 has 10 amino acids. V was pared by 7 bases and J by 11 bases, with 12 bases between. The V gene's germline CDR1 is SQVTM and CDR2 ANQGSEA. The CDR3 bases are TGCAGCGCATTGGAAGTCAAGCAGTTCTTC. Its protein product is CSALEVKQFF.

CDR3 in DNA: TGTGCCAGCAGTCAAAACCCGACAGGGCATGGCTACACCTTC. Translating it yields CASSQNPTGHGYTF. J is TRBJ1-2 and V is TRBV6-5, with 7 bases aligning to TRBD1. The CDR3 consists of 14 residues. With V trimmed by 5 bases and J by 6 bases, 9 bases remained unmatched. Looked up from germline, CDR1 is MNHEY and CDR2 is SVGAGI.

There are a few counts of this clone. The chain employs TRBV4-1 and TRBJ1-2, with D unclear. This CDR3 comprises 13 residues. The V gene lost 0 bases and the J gene lost 5 bases, with 7 bases spanning the gap. Germline V CDR1 and CDR2: MGHRA, YSYEKL. The CDR3 reads CASSQDERYGYTF. The CDR3 nucleotides are TGCGCCAGCAGCCAAGACGAGCGTTATGGCTACACCTTC.

This clone was seen more than once but under ten times. This chain connects TRBV5-4 to TRBJ2-1, with D perhaps matching TRBD1 (5 bases). Germline V gene data show CDR1 as SGHNT and CDR2 as YYREEE (reference sequence). There are 16 residues in the CDR3. V dropped 0 bases and J dropped 6 bases, with 16 bases sitting between them. CDR3 sequence reads: CASSLVGEGPPNEQFF. Written as DNA, the CDR3 is TGTGCCAGCAGCTTGGTAGGGGAAGGCCCCCCCAATGAGCAGTTCTTC. The variable domain in full, completed from reference TRBV5-4 and TRBJ2-1, reads ETGVTQSPTHLIKTRGQQVTLRCSSQSGHNTVSWYQQALGQGPQFIFQYYREEENGRGNFPPRFSGLQFPNYSSELNVNALELDDSALYLCASSLVGEGPPNEQFFGPGTRLTVL.

This rearrangement joins TRBV27 to TRBJ2-7; 9 bases line up with TRBD2. Germline V gene lookup returns CDR1 MNHEY and CDR2 SMNVEV (reference sequence). Unmatched junction bases numbered 9, after V lost 3 bases and J lost 6 bases. This CDR3 contains 15 residues. The CDR3 sequence is CASSFSGSLALEQYF. CDR3 DNA: TGTGCCAGCAGTTTTAGCGGGAGTCTCGCCCTCGAGCAGTACTTC.

The chain links TRBV13 to TRBJ2-7; TRBD1 matches at 9 bases. From germline, CDR1 is PRHDT and CDR2 FYEKMQ (reference sequence). The CDR3 has 14 amino acids. V lost 0 bases to trimming and J lost 6 bases; unmatched junction nucleotides: 3. CDR3 bases: TGTGCCAGCAGCTTAGGACAGGGGGCCGTCGAGCAGTACTTC. Amino acids: CASSLGQGAVEQYF.

The chain carries TRBV5-1 and TRBJ2-3; D remains ambiguous. The germline V gene has CDR1 SGHRS and CDR2 YFSETQ. Trimming stripped 0 bases from V and 2 bases from J, with 10 bases between. The CDR3 sequence is 15 residues long. The CDR3 nucleotides read TGCGCCAGCAGCTTGGGGGGTTCGGCCACAGATACGCAGTATTTT. Protein: CASSLGGSATDTQYF. The variable domain in full, completed from reference TRBV5-1 and TRBJ2-3, reads KAGVTQTPRYLIKTRGQQVTLSCSPISGHRSVSWYQQTPGQGLQFLFEYFSETQRNKGNFPGRFSGRQFSNSRSEMNVSTLELGDSALYLCASSLGGSATDTQYFGPGTRLTVL.

The chain links TRBV18 to TRBJ2-7; the match to TRBD2 covers 9 bases. From germline, CDR1 is KGHSH and CDR2 LQKENI. V was pared by 4 bases and J by 3 bases, with 13 bases of the junction left unmatched. This CDR3 has 17 residues. The CDR3 loop is CASSHSRAGGPNYEQYF. CDR3 bases: TGTGCCAGCTCACACAGTCGGGCGGGAGGGCCGAACTACGAGCAGTACTTC.